These T cell receptor beta chains were read from a single sample in a study of regulatory T cells in long-lasting Graves disease. TCRdb redid the calling of the multiplex PCR reads with MiXCR, one entry per CDR3 protein. The repertoire holds 500,000 to 800,000 distinct CDR3 sequences, approximately 29% seen once, with 40% to 50% in the top ten. The sequenced sample was peripheral blood mononuclear cells (PBMCs), obtained when the disease was refractory, from a patient treated with antithyroid drugs. Receptor source: a female donor with Graves disease. CDR3s include the opening cysteine and the closing phenylalanine or tryptophan. The D gene is left open where the match is weak. A clone size is listed for some rows: how often the clone was seen (once, few, many), or a class if it is expanded.

J | V | D | size | CDR3 | DNA
TRBJ1-2 | TRBV11-2 | . | many | CALTKDGETNYGYTF | TGTGCCCTCACCAAGGACGGGGAGACCAACTATGGCTACACCTTC
TRBJ2-4 | TRBV6-2/TRBV6-3 | . | . | CASTPEQGKNIQYF | TGTGCCAGCACCCCGGAGCAGGGCAAAAACATTCAGTACTTC
TRBJ1-2 | TRBV28 | TRBD1 | many | CASSLRRDSYGYTF | TGTGCCAGCAGCTTGCGCCGGGACAGCTATGGCTACACCTTC
TRBJ2-7 | TRBV6-1 | . | many | CASSLVVSYEQYF | TGTGCCAGCAGCTTAGTGGTAAGCTACGAGCAGTACTTC
TRBJ1-5 | TRBV19 | TRBD1 | . | CASSARQGASNQPQHF | TGTGCCAGTAGTGCCCGACAGGGGGCGAGCAATCAGCCCCAGCATTTT
TRBJ2-7 | TRBV6-1 | TRBD2 | . | CASSTGAGGSSYEQYF | TGTGCCAGCAGTACCGGCGCGGGAGGGTCTTCGTACGAGCAGTACTTC
TRBJ2-7 | TRBV12-3/TRBV12-4 | . | . | CASSPNRDSIYEQYF | TGTGCCAGCAGCCCAAACCGGGACTCCATCTACGAGCAGTACTTC
TRBJ1-5 | TRBV20-1 | TRBD1 | few | CSARGQANQPQHF | TGCAGTGCTAGGGGACAGGCCAATCAGCCCCAGCATTTT
TRBJ2-5 | TRBV20-1 | . | once | CSARGGGARYQETQYF | TGCAGTGCTAGAGGGGGGGGGGCCAGGTACCAAGAGACCCAGTACTTC
TRBJ2-4 | TRBV29-1 | . | few | CSVGGQLAKNIQYF | TGCAGCGTAGGCGGACAGTTAGCCAAAAACATTCAGTACTTC
TRBJ1-4 | TRBV27 | TRBD1 | . | CASSKGPGQGVEKLFF | TGTGCCAGCAGCAAAGGACCGGGACAGGGTGTGGAAAAACTGTTTTTT
TRBJ1-5 | TRBV20-1 | TRBD1 | . | CSAVKHRGKDQPQHF | TGCAGTGCCGTAAAACACAGGGGAAAGGATCAGCCCCAGCATTTT
TRBJ1-2 | TRBV6-1 | TRBD1 | many | CASSEDRRGYGYTF | TGTGCCAGCAGTGAGGACAGGCGGGGCTATGGCTACACCTTC
TRBJ1-1 | TRBV28 | . | many | CASSLLTTEAFF | TGTGCCAGCAGTCTATTGACAACTGAAGCTTTCTTT
TRBJ1-2 | TRBV19 | . | . | CASSVTGIYGYTF | TGTGCCAGTAGTGTAACAGGGATCTACGGCTACACCTTC
TRBJ2-5 | TRBV20-1 | . | few | CSAVGRAAQETQYF | TGCAGTGCTGTAGGTAGGGCAGCTCAAGAGACCCAGTACTTC
TRBJ2-7 | TRBV6-9 | . | . | CANSHSGRGDEQYF | TGTGCCAACAGTCATTCGGGACGGGGCGACGAGCAGTACTTC
TRBJ2-4 | TRBV12-3/TRBV12-4 | . | . | CASRPTLAKNIQYF | TGTGCCAGCAGACCGACTCTAGCCAAAAACATTCAGTACTTC
TRBJ2-7 | TRBV6-2/TRBV6-3 | . | few | CASRERGGVRSYEQYF | TGTGCCAGCAGGGAACGAGGGGGGGTCCGATCCTACGAGCAGTACTTC
TRBJ2-5 | TRBV7-2 | TRBD2 | few | CASSLFSGTQETQYF | TGTGCCAGCAGCTTGTTTAGCGGGACCCAAGAGACCCAGTACTTC
TRBJ1-2 | TRBV5-1 | TRBD1 | few | CASSASLTGWDGYTF | TGCGCCAGCAGCGCATCCCTGACAGGGTGGGATGGCTACACCTTC
TRBJ2-7 | TRBV14 | TRBD2 | few | CASSQDLASSGSYEQYF | TGTGCCAGCAGCCAAGATCTCGCGTCTAGCGGGAGCTACGAGCAGTACTTC
TRBJ1-2 | TRBV5-6 | . | once | CASSFGGRVSTGYTF | TGTGCCAGCAGCTTCGGGGGGAGGGTCTCGACTGGCTACACCTTC
TRBJ1-1 | TRBV9 | . | . | CASSPRWSGNTEAFF | TGTGCCAGCAGCCCACGGTGGTCGGGGAACACTGAAGCTTTCTTT
TRBJ2-7 | TRBV29-1 | . | . | CSVGTRVFPYEQYF | TGCAGCGTGGGGACCCGGGTCTTTCCGTACGAGCAGTACTTC
TRBJ2-7 | TRBV7-9 | TRBD1 | . | CASSPKGRTGEDEQYF | TGTGCCAGCAGCCCAAAGGGCCGGACAGGGGAGGACGAGCAGTACTTC
TRBJ1-2 | TRBV12-3/TRBV12-4 | . | many | CASSLGRLSYGYTF | TGTGCCAGCAGCCTGGGCAGGCTGAGCTATGGCTACACCTTC
TRBJ1-1 | TRBV15 | . | . | CATSRDGRQGSAFF | TGTGCCACCAGCAGAGATGGACGCCAGGGGTCTGCTTTCTTT
TRBJ1-5 | TRBV27 | . | . | CASRAYRSNQPQHF | TGTGCCAGCAGGGCATACAGGAGCAATCAGCCCCAGCATTTT
TRBJ1-1 | TRBV10-2 | . | few | CASSSGGRHEAFF | TGCGCCAGCAGTTCGGGAGGGAGGCATGAAGCTTTCTTT
TRBJ1-5 | TRBV12-3/TRBV12-4 | TRBD1 | . | CASLGQPNQPQHF | TGTGCCAGCTTGGGACAGCCGAATCAGCCCCAGCATTTT
TRBJ1-1 | TRBV4-2 | . | . | CASSQGRWGGTTEAFF | TGTGCCAGCAGCCAAGGTAGATGGGGGGGAACCACTGAAGCTTTCTTT
TRBJ1-2 | TRBV20-1 | . | . | CSAREWDRNYGYTF | TGCAGTGCTAGAGAATGGGACCGTAACTATGGCTACACCTTC
TRBJ1-1 | TRBV29-1 | . | few | CSVGSILNTEAFF | TGCAGCGTGGGCAGCATCTTGAACACTGAAGCTTTCTTT
TRBJ1-5 | TRBV5-5 | TRBD1 | once | CASRPTGTGINQPQHF | TGTGCCAGCAGACCGACAGGGACAGGGATCAATCAGCCCCAGCATTTT
TRBJ1-2 | TRBV5-5 | TRBD1 | . | CASSWGTEANYGYTF | TGTGCCAGCAGCTGGGGGACAGAAGCTAACTATGGCTACACCTTC
TRBJ2-7 | TRBV5-1 | TRBD1 | . | CASSLVRDSSYEQYF | TGCGCCAGCAGCTTGGTACGGGACAGCTCCTACGAGCAGTACTTC
TRBJ1-5 | TRBV2 | TRBD1 | . | CASRLPTGTAPNSNQPQHF | TGTGCCAGCAGACTACCCACCGGGACAGCCCCCAATAGCAATCAGCCCCAGCATTTT
TRBJ2-7 | TRBV6-2/TRBV6-3 | . | many | CASSYLRTVPYEQYF | TGTGCCAGCAGTTACTTGAGGACAGTGCCCTACGAGCAGTACTTC
TRBJ1-2 | TRBV28 | . | many | CATTDRDPGSRNYGYTF | TGTGCCACTACGGACCGGGACCCCGGGAGCAGAAACTATGGCTACACCTTC
TRBJ1-2 | TRBV6-1 | . | . | CASSESPRNTF | TGTGCCAGCAGTGAAAGCCCCAGGAACACCTTC
TRBJ1-2 | TRBV3-1 | . | . | CASSQRRGAVYTF | TGTGCCAGCAGTCAAAGGAGGGGCGCTGTCTACACCTTC
TRBJ2-4 | TRBV15 | TRBD1 | few | CATSPPGLGTGGNIQYF | TGTGCCACCAGTCCGCCCGGGCTCGGGACAGGGGGAAACATTCAGTACTTC
TRBJ2-5 | TRBV20-1 | . | many | CSARPTGFETQYF | TGCAGTGCTAGACCTACAGGGTTTGAGACCCAGTACTTC
TRBJ1-1 | TRBV20-1 | TRBD1 | . | CRGTGGPTEAFF | TGCAGGGGGACAGGGGGTCCCACTGAAGCTTTCTTT
TRBJ1-3 | TRBV28 | TRBD1 | few | CASSLWGTGAGNTIYF | TGTGCCAGCAGTTTATGGGGGACAGGGGCTGGAAACACCATATATTTT
TRBJ1-2 | TRBV4-2 | TRBD1 | . | CASSQDGGQGSYGYTF | TGTGCCAGCAGCCAAGACGGCGGACAGGGATCCTATGGCTACACCTTC
TRBJ2-1 | TRBV2 | TRBD2 | . | CASSEWLAGEDEQFF | TGTGCCAGCAGTGAGTGGCTAGCGGGAGAAGATGAGCAGTTCTTC
TRBJ1-2 | TRBV10-3 | . | . | CAISDPGQGSYYGYTF | TGTGCCATCAGTGACCCTGGACAAGGCTCCTATTATGGCTACACCTTC